This TCR beta chain appears in the sequencing data of a study of T cells in Graves' hyperthyroidism and ophthalmopathy. Study results and limitations: The authors' 13 V-J model separated ophthalmopathy from stable hyperthyroidism.

The CDR3 consists of 15 residues. Trimming stripped 2 bases from V and 7 bases from J, with 17 bases between. CDR1 is GTSNPN, CDR2 SVGIG, per germline (reference sequence). Using RNA transcripts as the source, TCR beta CDR3 regions were amplified. A set of HTBI primers served as the primers for a first-round RT-PCR of the TCR CDR3. TCRdb fed the multiplex PCR reads into MiXCR, producing one record per CDR3 protein. The sample shows 250,000 to 300,000 distinct CDR3 sequences, roughly 14% of them seen only once. About this clonotype: Its antigen is as yet unknown.

The TCR sequence derives from a woman between 35 and 50 years old with Graves' hyperthyroidism that later progressed to Graves' ophthalmopathy. The sample was blood. The J gene is TRBJ1-4, the V gene TRBV30, with D unresolved. Here the CDR3 reads CAWSLLGKLGEKLFF. CDR3 bases: TGTGCCTGGAGTCTCCTGGGAAAGCTCGGTGAAAAACTGTTTTTT. The full variable domain, rest sourced from reference TRBV30 and TRBJ1-4, is SQTIHQWPATLVQPVGSPLSLECTVEGTSNPNLYWYRQAAGRGLQLLFYSVGIGQISSEVPQNLSASRPQDRQFILSSKKLLLSDSGFYLCAWSLLGKLGEKLFFGSGTQLSVL.